This note documents a single TCR beta chain sequence. Sequencing used immunoSEQ multiplex PCR; TCRdb keeps in-frame clones, though not all of them. The sample shows tens of thousands of clones, 70% to 90% of them seen only once. The sample belongs to a study of T cell changes during pregnancy in multiple sclerosis. This CDR3 is built from 14 residues. The germline V and J ends were trimmed by 5 bases and 4 bases, with 14 bases remaining between them. Germline V gives CDR1 SGHVS, CDR2 FNYEAQ. This rearrangement joins TRBV7-6 to TRBJ1-1; TRBD1 is a possible D gene (6 bases). The origin of this receptor is a female donor in good health, enrolled as a control in a pregnancy study. Here the sequenced sample was CD8+ T cells from peripheral blood mononuclear cells, taken after pregnancy. CDR3 amino acids: CASSNTGSGTEAFF. CDR3 sequence (DNA): TGTGCCAGCAGCAACACAGGGAGCGGCACTGAAGCTTTCTTT.